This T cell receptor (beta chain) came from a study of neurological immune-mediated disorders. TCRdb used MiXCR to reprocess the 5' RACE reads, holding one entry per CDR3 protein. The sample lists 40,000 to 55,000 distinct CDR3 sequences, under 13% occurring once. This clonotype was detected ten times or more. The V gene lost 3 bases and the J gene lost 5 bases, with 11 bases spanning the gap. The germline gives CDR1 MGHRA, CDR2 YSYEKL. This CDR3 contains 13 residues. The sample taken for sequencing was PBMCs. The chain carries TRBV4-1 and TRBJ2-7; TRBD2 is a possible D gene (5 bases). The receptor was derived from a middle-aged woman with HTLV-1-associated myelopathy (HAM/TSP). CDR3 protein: CASSHPQADEQYF. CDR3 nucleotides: TGCGCCAGCAGCCATCCGCAAGCGGACGAGCAGTACTTC.